The 18 T cell receptor beta chains below come from one sample, sequenced in a study of blood T cell repertoires in COVID-19. The method was immunoSEQ multiplex PCR; TCRdb's version includes in-frame clones alone and lacks a portion of them. The table includes roughly 670,000 clones, 90% detected once. Input material: peripheral blood. The receptors here all came from a young woman with acute or convalescent COVID-19.

In its sample, this clone was seen a few times. The genes are TRBV6-2 or TRBV6-3 and TRBJ2-1; TRBD2 aligns across 8 bases. The germline V gene encodes CDR1 MNHEY and CDR2 SVGEGT. The J segment lost 3 bases and the V segment lost 2 bases, leaving 12 bases of the junction unmatched. The CDR3 consists of 18 residues. The CDR3: CASSYVPSGWGGYNEQFF. CDR3 in DNA: TGTGCCAGCAGTTACGTCCCTAGCGGGTGGGGGGGCTACAATGAGCAGTTCTTC.

The chain recombines TRBV6-4 with TRBJ1-1; unclear D gene. The CDR3 sequence is 13 residues long. In germline, CDR1 is MRHNA, CDR2 SNTAGT. Deletions cut 5 bases from V and 1 base from J, with 8 bases between. In nucleotides, the CDR3 is TGTGCCAGCAGTCGAGACACGAACACTGAAGCTTTCTTT. Protein product: CASSRDTNTEAFF.

This CDR3 is CASSPTASYGYTF. CDR3 nucleotide sequence: TGTGCCAGCAGCCCGACAGCCTCCTATGGCTACACCTTC. The gene calls are TRBV3-1 (or the pseudogene TRBV3-2) and TRBJ1-2, with TRBD1 as a possible D gene (5 bases). This CDR3 is built from 13 residues. From germline, CDR1 is LGHDT and CDR2 YNNKEL (reference sequence). V lost 4 bases to trimming and J lost 4 bases, with 10 bases between them.

DNA of the CDR3: TGTGCCATCAGTGAGACCCGGACAGGCCCCATTCCGGTATCGGGCGGCTACACCTTC. Translated: CAISETRTGPIPVSGGYTF. The chain combines TRBV10-3 with TRBJ1-2, with 7 bases fitting TRBD1. V lost 2 bases to trimming and J lost 8 bases; unmatched junction nucleotides: 23. Germline assignment: CDR1 ENHRY and CDR2 SYGVKD. The CDR3 sequence is 19 residues long.

V and J are TRBV18 and TRBJ1-1; the D is unclear. V lost 3 bases, J lost 0 bases, and 11 bases lay in between. Germline assignment: CDR1 KGHSH and CDR2 LQKENI. CDR3 length equals 15 residues. CDR3 in DNA: TGTGCCAGCTCACCGAGGTGGGTCATGAACACTGAAGCTTTCTTT. Its translation is CASSPRWVMNTEAFF.

This chain uses TRBV11-2 with TRBJ2-1; D not resolved. The V end was cut by 5 bases, the J end by 7 bases, with 6 bases between. The CDR3 sequence is 11 residues long. Per germline, CDR1 SGHAT and CDR2 FQNNGV. The CDR3 DNA follows: TGTGCCAGCAGCCGAACTAATGAGCAGTTCTTC. This encodes CASSRTNEQFF.

The chain has TRBV7-9 and TRBJ1-5; 10 bases fit TRBD1. The CDR3 runs 16 residues. J gave up 5 bases and V 5 bases, and 9 bases lay outside the gene matches. Germline loops: CDR1 SEHNR, CDR2 FQNEAQ (reference sequence). CDR3 sequence reads: CASSHEGQGFDQPQHF. CDR3 DNA: TGTGCCAGCAGCCACGAGGGACAGGGGTTTGATCAGCCCCAGCATTTT.

The gene calls are TRBV4-3 and TRBJ1-6; 8 nucleotides align to TRBD1. Germline lookup yields CDR1 LGHNA and CDR2 YSLEER. The CDR3 contains 15 residues. The trim removed 5 bases at V and 10 bases at J, leaving 10 bases unmatched. The CDR3: CASSAQGAEDSPLHF. DNA of the CDR3: TGCGCCAGCAGCGCCCAGGGGGCGGAAGACTCACCCCTCCACTTT.

The rearrangement joins TRBV25-1 to TRBJ1-2; D remains ambiguous. CDR1 MGHDK and CDR2 SYGVNS come from the germline V gene. The V end was cut by 0 bases, the J end by 4 bases, with 6 bases between. The CDR3 is made up of 13 amino acids. In nucleotides, the CDR3 is TGTGCCAGCAGTGAATACACGGTCTATGGCTACACCTTC. It translates to CASSEYTVYGYTF.

The CDR3 nucleotides are TGTGCCAGCAGCTCTCCAGGACAGGGGGCATCAGATACGCAGTATTTT. Its protein product is CASSSPGQGASDTQYF. This sequence joins TRBV9 and TRBJ2-3, with 11 bases matching TRBD1. CDR1 is SGDLS and CDR2 is YYNGEE in the germline V gene. The V gene end was trimmed by 4 bases and the J gene end by 4 bases; junction bases not matched to a gene: 8. The CDR3 extends over 16 amino acids.

The chain joins TRBV9 to TRBJ1-2; 9 bases map to TRBD1. Looked up from germline, CDR1 is SGDLS and CDR2 is YYNGEE. This CDR3 spans 17 amino acids. The V and J ends lost 3 bases and 3 bases, in that order; junction bases with no gene match: 12. DNA of the CDR3: TGTGCCAGCAGCGGCGGGACAGGGATCGGTTCGGACTATGGCTACACCTTC. Translating it yields CASSGGTGIGSDYGYTF.

The chain carries TRBV7-6 and TRBJ1-5, with D maybe TRBD1 (6 bases). The germline CDR1 and CDR2 sequences are SGHVS and FNYEAQ. Trimming removed 5 bases at V and 6 bases at J, with 20 bases between. This CDR3 contains 16 residues. The CDR3 nucleotides are TGTGCCAGCAGCCCCTTGGGGGGGGCGGAGGTTCAGCCCCAGCATTTT. Translated, it gives CASSPLGGAEVQPQHF.

This chain uses TRBV4-1 with TRBJ2-3; 8 bases fit TRBD2. This CDR3 comprises 14 residues. The V gene's germline CDR1 is MGHRA and CDR2 YSYEKL. The ends lost 4 bases at V and 4 bases at J; junction bases unmatched: 4. CDR3 sequence reads: CASSRGLAADTQYF. Written as DNA, the CDR3 is TGCGCCAGCAGCCGAGGACTAGCAGCAGATACGCAGTATTTT.

The genes are TRBV5-4 and TRBJ1-1; the D is unclear. The CDR3 is made up of 13 amino acids. In germline, CDR1 is SGHNT, CDR2 YYREEE (reference sequence). The V and J ends lost 6 bases and 2 bases respectively, with 11 bases between them. The CDR3 spells CASKGGSNTEAFF. The CDR3 bases are TGTGCCAGCAAGGGCGGGAGTAACACTGAAGCTTTCTTT.

The V call is TRBV27, the J call TRBJ2-2, with 7 bases identical to TRBD2. Germline lookup yields CDR1 MNHEY and CDR2 SMNVEV (reference sequence). V dropped 10 bases and J dropped 8; count of bases not matched to a gene: 13. The CDR3 spans 14 residues. CDR3 in DNA: TGTGCCACCTTAGCGGGTTCGGGGGTGGGGGAGCTGTTTTTT. Residues: CATLAGSGVGELFF.

The rearrangement links TRBV7-3 to TRBJ2-6, with D possibly TRBD2 on 5 matching bases. The CDR3 spans 16 residues. Germline CDR1 and CDR2: SGHTA and FQGTGA. V was shortened by 2 bases and J by 2 bases, with 10 bases between the two germline ends. The CDR3 nucleotides are TGTGCCAGCAGCTTAGATGCGGGCACTGGGGCCAACGTCCTGACTTTC. Its protein is CASSLDAGTGANVLTF.

This clone was found a few times. The chain employs TRBV18 and TRBJ1-1, with D possibly being TRBD1 (6 bases). V lost 3 bases to trimming and J lost 4 bases, with 18 bases between them. Germline CDR1 is KGHSH and CDR2 is LQKENI. The CDR3 sequence is 16 residues long. This CDR3 reads CASSPDGAGVRTEAFF. The CDR3 DNA reads TGTGCCAGCTCACCTGATGGTGCAGGGGTACGCACTGAAGCTTTCTTT.

The V and J genes are TRBV2 and TRBJ1-2, with D unclear. The V end lost 9 bases, the J end lost 3 bases, and 11 bases lay between the germline ends. There are 12 residues in the CDR3. Germline assignment: CDR1 SNHLY and CDR2 FYNNEI. CDR3 residues: CARIASDYGYTF. CDR3 nucleotides: TGTGCCAGGATCGCCTCGGACTATGGCTACACCTTC.